The 26 T cell receptor delta chains presented below share a single source sample, sequenced in a study of Vγ9Vδ2 T cells in congenital toxoplasmosis. cDNA was made by template-switch reverse transcription with TRGC- and TRDC-specific primers in one tube. The TRGC primer design covered both constant genes, TRGC1 and TRGC2. TCRdb redid clone calling on the reads using CATT. The sample has a few hundred delta-chain clones, about 15% seen once. The sequenced sample consisted of gamma-delta T cells from blood. The receptors come from a child under 10 years old born to a mother with Toxoplasma gondii infection during pregnancy, either congenitally infected or uninfected (not recorded which).

This clone was seen a few times. TCRdb has a much larger clone's protein, which differs at residue 4 from the translation of this DNA, likely because of a read error; what is shown is the protein translated from the DNA. The chain is built from TRDV2 and TRDJ1; maybe TRDD3 (6 bases). The CDR3 has 15 amino acids. Germline CDR1 reads GEAIGNYY; CDR2 reads EKD. The V end was cut by 6 bases, the J end by 0 bases, with 16 bases between. The CDR3 loop reads CACNKAGDHTDKLIF. CDR3 coding DNA: TGTGCCTGTAACAAAGCTGGGGACCACACCGATAAACTCATCTTT.

This clone has only a few counts. Since a far larger clone is one base different, this is likely a read error. The chain recombines TRDV1 with TRDJ2, with TRDD3 matching 11 bases. There are 22 residues in the CDR3. Germline CDR1 and CDR2: TSWWSYY and QGS. The CDR3 DNA sequence: TGTTCTCTTGGGGAACCCCCGCTCCTACCATGGGGGATACGGACTTTGACAGCACAACTCTTCTTT. It translates to CSLGEPPLLPWGIRTLTAQLFF.

In this sample, this clone turned up a few times. The TCRdb protein comes from a much larger clone and disagrees with this DNA's translation at residue 9, likely due to a read error; the protein given here is derived from the DNA. V usage is TRDV2 and J usage is TRDJ1; TRDD3 is a possible D gene (6 bases). There are 15 residues in the CDR3. CDR1 GEAIGNYY and CDR2 EKD come from the germline V gene. Trimming took off 2 bases at V and 2 bases at J, with 14 bases between the two ends. The CDR3 nucleotides are TGTGCCTGTGACAAAGCTGGGGACCAAACCGATAAACTCATCTTT. This sequence encodes CACDKAGDQTDKLIF.

This clone has just a few counts. The protein given by TCRdb reflects a much larger clone and differs at residue 13 from this DNA's translation, likely from a read error; the protein shown is the DNA's translation. The chain carries TRDV2 and TRDJ3, with 12 bases matching TRDD3. The CDR3 sequence is 20 residues long. Germline lookup yields CDR1 GEAIGNYY and CDR2 EKD. The CDR3 loop reads CACDTAGGYASSRDTRQMFF. In nucleotides, the CDR3 is TGTGCCTGTGACACCGCTGGGGGATACGCGAGCTCCCGGGACACCCGACAGATGTTTTTC.

As for this clone: This could be a read error, since a much larger clone is one nucleotide away. The genes are TRDV3 and TRDJ1, with a possible D match to TRDD3 (6 bases). The CDR3 covers 19 residues. The V end lost 5 bases, the J end lost 0 bases, and 31 bases lay between the germline ends. Germline V gives CDR1 TVYSNPD, CDR2 GDNSRS (reference sequence). The CDR3 reads CALWIMGGYWVRNTDKLIF. CDR3 nucleotide sequence: TGTGCCCTCTGGATAATGGGGGGTTACTGGGTGAGAAACACCGATAAACTCATCTTT.

This clone was detected only a few times. Only one base separates this from a far larger clonotype, so it likely reflects a read error. The chain carries TRDV2 and TRDJ3; 12 nucleotides line up with TRDD3. Germline CDR1 is GEAIGNYY and CDR2 is EKD. This CDR3 has 22 amino acids. Here the CDR3 DNA reads TGTGCCCGTGACATTGGGTACTGGGGGATACCTTCTACCTCCTGGGACACCCGACAGATGTTTTTC. It translates to CARDIGYWGIPSTSWDTRQMFF.

This clone appeared a few times. A read error likely explains why the TCRdb protein, taken from a much larger clone, differs from this DNA's translation at residue 13; the protein shown is translated from the DNA. The V and J genes are TRDV2 and TRDJ3, with D possibly matching TRDD3 (6 bases). CDR1 is GEAIGNYY, CDR2 EKD, per germline. The CDR3 loop spans 19 amino acids. CDR3 sequence reads: CACDTLLGLSSWETRQMFF. The CDR3 region has the DNA TGTGCCTGTGACACCCTACTGGGTTTAAGCTCCTGGGAAACCCGACAGATGTTTTTC.

By share, this clone ranks as large. V gene TRDV3 combines with J gene TRDJ1; 7 nucleotides line up with TRDD2. Germline V lookup: CDR1 TVYSNPD, CDR2 GDNSRS (reference sequence). This CDR3 has 18 amino acids. The V and J ends lost 0 bases and 1 base, in that order; junction bases with no gene match: 17. Written as DNA, the CDR3 is TGTGCCTTTAGGATTTCCTACACCACTCCGGGAAGCACCGATAAACTCATCTTT. It yields the protein CAFRISYTTPGSTDKLIF.

Details on this clone: TCRdb shows a much larger clone's protein in place of this DNA's translation, and the two differ at residue 11, likely through a read error; the protein shown is translated from the DNA. This sequence joins TRDV1 and TRDJ1, with TRDD3 identical over 11 bases. Germline-derived CDR1 and CDR2 are TSWWSYY and QGS. This CDR3 region has 20 residues. Trimming cost V 2 bases and J 5 bases; bases outside gene matches: 19. For the CDR3, the DNA is TGTGCTCTTGGGGAAGGGCAATACTACGATCAATGGGGGATACGGGATAAACTCATCTTT. Its translation: CALGEGQYYDQWGIRDKLIF.

Concerning this clone: The TCRdb protein comes from a much larger clone and disagrees with this DNA's translation at residue 5, likely due to a read error; the protein given here is derived from the DNA. The rearrangement links TRDV2 to TRDJ1; weak D call: TRDD3 (6 bases). Germline V gives CDR1 GEAIGNYY, CDR2 EKD. This CDR3 comprises 15 residues. Trimming cost V 3 bases and J 0 bases, with 13 bases left between them. The CDR3 here is CACDEAGDHTDKLIF. DNA for the CDR3: TGTGCCTGTGACGAAGCTGGGGACCACACCGATAAACTCATCTTT.

Of note for this clone: Given a far larger clone just one base away, this is likely a sequencing read error. V is TRDV1 and J is TRDJ1; a weak D match, TRDD3 (8 bases). Germline assignment: CDR1 TSWWSYY and CDR2 QGS. The CDR3 spans 27 residues. Trimming took 0 bases from V and 0 from J, leaving 44 bases between them. For the CDR3, the DNA is TGTGCTCTTGGGGAACTGGGGATTCCTACGTTTTGTGGACCTGAGGGATACGCCGAAGGGTACACCGATAAACTCATCTTT. This translates into CALGELGIPTFCGPEGYAEGYTDKLIF.

This clone showed up just a few times. With a far larger clone one base away, a read error is the likely cause. The sample holds other DNA sequences that translate to the same CDR3. The chain has TRDV2 and TRDJ3; 12 positions match TRDD3. Germline values: CDR1 GEAIGNYY, CDR2 EKD. V dropped 2 bases and J dropped 4; count of bases not matched to a gene: 17. The CDR3 runs 22 residues. The CDR3: CACDIGYWGIPSTSWDTRQMFF. CDR3 nucleotides: TGTGCCTGTGACATTGGGTACTGGGGGATACCTTCTACCTCATGGGACACCCGACAGATGTTTTTC.

The chain employs TRDV2 and TRDJ3; 12 bases align to TRDD3. CDR3 length: 20 amino acids. Germline CDR1 reads GEAIGNYY; CDR2 reads EKD. J gave up 0 bases and V 2 bases, and 7 bases lay outside the gene matches. This CDR3 is CACDKAGGYASSWDTRQMFF. The CDR3 DNA follows: TGTGCCTGTGACAAAGCTGGGGGATACGCGAGCTCCTGGGACACCCGACAGATGTTTTTC.

By its share, this clone is medium-sized (0.01 to 0.1%). The rearrangement links TRDV2 to TRDJ1, with TRDD3 identical over 8 bases. The CDR3 extends over 15 amino acids. With V trimmed by 1 base and J by 0 bases, 3 bases remained unmatched. Per germline, CDR1 GEAIGNYY and CDR2 EKD. In DNA form, the CDR3 reads TGTGCCTGTGACACGCTTGGGGGATACACCGATAAACTCATCTTT. Residues: CACDTLGGYTDKLIF.

In its sample, this clone is large. This chain links TRDV2 with TRDJ3, with 7 bases matching TRDD3. The germline gives CDR1 GEAIGNYY, CDR2 EKD. The V segment lost 0 bases and the J segment 0 bases; nucleotides outside the gene matches: 19. This CDR3 spans 23 amino acids. CDR3 nucleotide sequence: TGTGCCTGTGACACCCCACGACTATCCTCCGGAGGGGGATTCTCCTGGGACACCCGACAGATGTTTTTC. As protein: CACDTPRLSSGGGFSWDTRQMFF.

On this clone itself: TCRdb's protein, taken from a much larger clone, differs from this DNA's translation at residue 8, likely owing to a read error; the protein displayed comes from the DNA. The rearrangement links TRDV2 to TRDJ1; weak D call: TRDD3 (6 bases). Trimming stripped 2 bases from V and 0 bases from J, with 12 bases between. This CDR3 comprises 15 residues. Germline CDR1 is GEAIGNYY and CDR2 is EKD. The CDR3 DNA reads as TGTGCCTGTGACAAAGCTGGGGTCCACACCGATAAACTCATCTTT. Residues: CACDKAGVHTDKLIF.

The chain uses TRDV3 and TRDJ1; TRDD3 aligns across 8 bases. Germline V gives CDR1 TVYSNPD, CDR2 GDNSRS (reference sequence). Unmatched junction bases numbered 4, after V lost 4 bases and J lost 0 bases. The CDR3 runs 13 residues. The chain's CDR3 is CAYWGYYTDKLIF. As DNA, the CDR3 is TGTGCCTACTGGGGGTATTACACCGATAAACTCATCTTT.

In regard to this clone: With a far larger clone one base away, a read error is the likely cause. The chain combines TRAV38-2/DV8 with TRDJ1; 8 nucleotides line up with TRDD3. V shed 1 base and J 0 bases; nucleotides not matched to a gene: 26. Germline assignment: CDR1 TSESDYY and CDR2 QEAYKQQN. CDR3 length: 23 residues. The CDR3 coding sequence is TGTGCTTATAGGAGCACCGGAACCTACACCGGTTGCTGGGGGAGACCCTACACCGATAAACTCATCTTT. The encoded protein is CAYRSTGTYTGCWGRPYTDKLIF.

This clone was counted only a few times. TCRdb attributes to this sequence the protein of a much larger clone, which differs from the DNA translation at residue 9; a read error is likely, and the protein displayed is translated from the DNA. This chain uses TRDV3 with TRDJ2, with 10 bases identical to TRDD3. This CDR3 comprises 14 residues. CDR1 and CDR2 (germline): TVYSNPD, GDNSRS (reference sequence). V lost 1 base to trimming and J lost 6 bases; unmatched junction nucleotides: 5. The CDR3 here is CAFKVLGDPAQLFF. CDR3 DNA: TGTGCCTTTAAAGTACTGGGGGATCCAGCACAACTCTTCTTT. The entire variable domain, with the rest obtained from reference TRDV3 and TRDJ2, is as follows: CDKVTQSSPDQTVASGSEVVLLCTYDTVYSNPDLFWYRIRPDYSFQFVFYGDNSRSEGADFTQGRFSVKHILTQKAFHLVISPVRTEDSATYYCAFKVLGDPAQLFFGKGTQLIVEP.

About this clone itself: This probably arose from a read error, given a far larger clone one base away. Other nucleotide sequences in the sample specify the same CDR3. V is TRAV29/DV5 and J is TRDJ1; D is unresolved. In germline, CDR1 is NSMFDY, CDR2 ISSIKDK. Trimming cost V 0 bases and J 2 bases, with 23 bases left between them. The CDR3 has 18 residues. DNA for the CDR3: TGTGCAGCAAGCGATGGACATAGACGAGAGGGTTTTACCGATAAACTCATCTTT. As protein: CAASDGHRREGFTDKLIF. Full variable domain (outside the CDR3, taken from reference TRAV29/DV5 and TRDJ1): DQQVKQNSPSLSVQEGRISILNCDYTNSMFDYFLWYKKYPAEGPTFLISISSIKDKNEDGRFTVFLNKSAKHLSLHIVPSQPGDSAVYFCAASDGHRREGFTDKLIFGKGTRVTVEP.

This clone was seen a few times. The translation of this DNA and the TCRdb protein of a much larger clone differ at residue 10, probably owing to a read error; the protein shown here is translated from the DNA. The V and J genes are TRDV3 and TRDJ2; 12 bases match TRDD3. Germline CDR1 reads TVYSNPD; CDR2 reads GDNSRS (reference sequence). The CDR3 covers 14 residues. V was pared by 1 base and J by 9 bases, with 6 bases of the junction left unmatched. In DNA form, the CDR3 reads TGTGCCTTTAAAGTACTGGGGGATACATCACAACTCTTCTTT. It specifies CAFKVLGDTSQLFF. Looking up the rest from reference TRDV3 and TRDJ2 gives the full variable domain: CDKVTQSSPDQTVASGSEVVLLCTYDTVYSNPDLFWYRIRPDYSFQFVFYGDNSRSEGADFTQGRFSVKHILTQKAFHLVISPVRTEDSATYYCAFKVLGDTSQLFFGKGTQLIVEP.

This clone is categorized as medium-sized. This likely stems from a read error, as it lies one base from a far larger clone. V is TRDV3 and J is TRDJ1, with TRDD3 matching 11 bases. Germline V gives CDR1 TVYSNPD, CDR2 GDNSRS (reference sequence). Trimming removed 3 bases from V and 1 base from J; junction bases left unmatched: 4. This CDR3 comprises 14 residues. CDR3 coding DNA: TGTGCCTTCTGGGGGATACTGTGCACCGATAAACTCATCTTT. Amino acid sequence: CAFWGILCTDKLIF.

The sample holds a few counts of this clone. The protein given by TCRdb reflects a much larger clone and differs at residue 14 from this DNA's translation, likely from a read error; the protein shown is the DNA's translation. The chain employs TRDV1 and TRDJ1, with D perhaps TRDD3 (6 bases). Germline V CDR1 and CDR2: TSWWSYY, QGS. CDR3 length: 16 amino acids. The CDR3 nucleotides are TGTGCTCTTGGGGAACCCCCGTTCCGGGGATCCGATAAACCCATCTTT. Its protein is CALGEPPFRGSDKPIF.

This clone was recorded a few times. The TCRdb protein comes from a much larger clone and disagrees with this DNA's translation at residue 13, likely due to a read error; the protein given here is derived from the DNA. This chain connects TRDV1 to TRDJ1; D possibly corresponds to TRDD3 (6 bases). The CDR3 is made up of 21 amino acids. CDR1 is TSWWSYY, CDR2 QGS, per germline. The germline V and J ends were trimmed by 2 bases and 3 bases, with 31 bases remaining between them. The CDR3 here is CALGEEGPRIYWVQRADKLIF. The CDR3 coding sequence is TGTGCTCTTGGGGAAGAAGGTCCCAGAATTTACTGGGTCCAAAGGGCCGATAAACTCATCTTT.

In its sample, this clone ranks as medium-sized. A single base separates this from a much larger clone, so it may be a read error. This chain links TRDV1 with TRDJ1; 9 positions agree with TRDD3. The CDR3 spans 20 residues. The germline gives CDR1 TSWWSYY, CDR2 QGS. J lost 2 bases, V lost 1 base, and 17 bases had no gene match. Here the CDR3 reads CALGERDPPSYWGRTDKLIF. The CDR3 nucleotides are TGTGCTCTTGGGGAACGGGACCCTCCCTCGTACTGGGGGAGAACCGATAAACTCATCTTT.

This clone was seen only a few times. The likely explanation is a read error, given a far larger clone one base away. This chain uses TRDV1 with TRDJ1; D might be TRDD3 (6 bases). The V gene lost 2 bases and the J gene lost 5 bases, with 30 bases spanning the gap. The length of the CDR3 is 20 residues. From germline, CDR1 is TSWWSYY and CDR2 QGS. The CDR3 DNA sequence: TGTGCTCTTGGGGAAGGGCAATACTACGATCACTGGGTGATACGGGATAAACTCATCTTT. Amino acids: CALGEGQYYDHWVIRDKLIF.